This T cell receptor beta chain was observed in a study of T cells in Graves' hyperthyroidism and ophthalmopathy (dated by TCRdb to about 2019). With regard to the full study: Peripheral blood samples were taken at initial diagnosis, before any treatment was given. To identify distinguishing TCR V-J signatures, a discovery cohort of around 100 patients was used, comprising fewer than 45 with Graves' ophthalmopathy and 57 with stable Graves' hyperthyroidism. Prospective prediction of ophthalmopathy was tested in an independent validation cohort consisting of 18 hyperthyroidism patients and some 16 patients who later progressed to ophthalmopathy. The 100 discovery patients were divided at random into training and test sets in a 7:3 ratio. The study also compared thyroid tissue and blood T-cell repertoires from roughly six Graves' hyperthyroidism patients. After sampling, hyperthyroidism patients received methimazole starting at 30 mg daily, and ophthalmopathy patients received high-dose intravenous methylprednisolone. The paper reports TCR Vbeta CDR3 sequencing of over 120 peripheral blood samples: 43 ophthalmopathy, under 85 hyperthyroidism and around 17 progressor patients. Study-level results and caveats: Sample size was not statistically predetermined, and blinding of investigators to group allocation was not performed. Most expanded thyroid clonotypes (frequency above 0.001) were also detected in blood, suggesting blood repertoires may reflect thyroid immune responses. A 13 V-J signature model separated ophthalmopathy from stable hyperthyroidism, with approximately 87% sensitivity and 81.08% specificity in cross-validation and 80%/75% in testing. In validation, the model predicted progression to ophthalmopathy with approximately 71% sensitivity and approximately 78% specificity, a median of about 6.7 months before onset.

To note about this clonotype: This receptor's antigen is unknown. The input lacks base qualities; no much larger clone sits a single base away.

The TCR beta CDR3 regions were amplified from RNA transcripts. For the first round of RT-PCR on the TCR CDR3, the HTBI primer set was used together with the Qiagen OneStep RT-PCR kit. Libraries were constructed in a second round of multiplex PCR, after which size selection and purification were carried out. Sequencing of the libraries was done on an Illumina HiSeq2000 using paired-end 100 bp reads. On the authors' methods: SOAPnuke was used to process the raw data, removing reads that contained adapters or uncalled bases, had a mean Phred below 15, or lacked an exact match to the constant primer or identifier. COPE v1.2.5 was used to merge the high-quality paired reads, and each unique nucleotide sequence was defined as a clonotype. MiTCR v1.1 was used to align the clonotypes against IMGT TRBV, TRBD and TRBJ reference segments. The analysis included only V-J combinations with a frequency above 0.0001, which together covered approximately 99% of the repertoires. The TCS score was defined as the ratio of F50 (clonal expansion) to E x V (chaos), calculated using BLOSUM62-based TCRdist between CDR3 peptides within each V-J. Welch's t-statistics and random forest reduced several hundred V-J features to roughly 13, which were used in a naive Bayes classifier (R e1071). The public sequencing data were trimmed at Q25 with fastp and processed into clonotypes with MiXCR by TCRdb, which kept only in-frame beta chains. Each CDR3 protein appears once, grouped with its most common genes and DNA. These V and J calls are TCRdb output, not the study's own analysis. The sample contains hundreds of thousands of distinct CDR3 sequences, roughly 16% of them found a single time. The top ten clones comprise 2.5% to 4% of the sample.

Ophthalmopathy patients had moderately to severely active disease, Clinical Activity Score of at least 3, NOSPECS grade of at least 4, and duration under 3 months. Exclusion was applied to patients with uncontrolled infections, other autoimmune diseases, pregnancy or lactation. Diagnoses were based on clinical symptoms, serum thyroxine and TRAb, thyroid ultrasound and orbital computed tomography. PBMCs were isolated from roughly 10 ml of fresh peripheral blood by Ficoll-Paque density gradient centrifugation. Trizol reagent was used to extract total RNA, and RNA quality was then checked on an Agilent 2100 Bioanalyzer. The sequenced sample consisted of blood. The clonotype originates from a woman aged 35 to 49 with Graves' ophthalmopathy.

This receptor has the CDR3 CASSQTRGYSGNTIYF. The nucleotide sequence reads TGTGCCAGCAGTCAAACAAGGGGGTACTCTGGAAACACCATATATTTT. The sequence is built from TRBV12-3 or TRBV12-4 and TRBJ1-3, and possibly TRBD1, on 6 matching bases. Including the terminal cysteine and phenylalanine, the CDR3 comprises 16 residues. Left in the record is the CDR3 DNA by itself, 48 bases read in frame from the first base. Cut back by 5 bases and 0 bases, the V and J ends lie 14 bases apart.